Following are 19 T cell receptor beta chains from one sample sequenced in a study of vaccination and CD4 T cells after COVID-19 (dated by TCRdb to between 2020 and 2023). The sample's treatment or condition label, decoded: roughly 10-day PBMC culture with coronavirus spike peptide pools or control peptides (ViraFEST assay). The library was made by PCR. The instrument given in TCRdb is Illumina iSeq 100. At the Johns Hopkins FTIC core, DNA from the cultured CD4+ T cells underwent TCR sequencing with the Oncomine TCR Beta short-read assay. Using fastp trimming at Q25 and MiXCR clonotype assembly, TCRdb reanalyzed the public sequencing data and kept in-frame beta chains. Under each unique CDR3 protein, matching rows form one entry showing the most common genes and DNA. Recorded for this sample are about 30,000 distinct CDR3 sequences; 55% to 80% of them occurred a single time. Of the sample, about a sixth is held by the ten largest clones.

These TCRs' antigens remain unknown. The source material was CD4+ T cells from blood, cultured in vitro, sampled after SARS-CoV-2 vaccination. The receptor set was obtained from a human donor who received a COVID-19 vaccine.

The genes are TRBV24-1 and TRBJ1-5, with D perhaps matching TRBD1 (5 bases). From germline, CDR1 is KGHDR and CDR2 SFDVKD. The CDR3 contains 14 residues. V lost 4 bases to trimming and J lost 5 bases, with 11 bases between them. The CDR3 spells CATSDRVSHQPQHF. As DNA, the CDR3 is TGTGCCACCAGTGACAGGGTAAGCCATCAGCCCCAGCATTTT.

The chain is built from TRBV2 and TRBJ1-1; D not certain. Per germline, CDR1 SNHLY and CDR2 FYNNEI. The CDR3 spans 14 residues. Between the trimmed V and J ends, which lost 5 bases and 4 bases, there was a span of 14 bases. The CDR3 sequence is CASSREGRATEAFF. The CDR3 DNA is TGTGCCAGCAGTAGGGAGGGAAGGGCCACTGAAGCTTTCTTT.

The chain links TRBV20-1 to TRBJ2-1, with 8 bases matching TRBD1. With V trimmed by 5 bases and J by 5 bases, 5 bases remained unmatched. CDR3 length equals 13 residues. Per the germline V gene, CDR1 is DFQATT and CDR2 is SNEGSKA (reference sequence). The CDR3 DNA sequence: TGCAGTGCTGGACAGGGTGGACACAATGAGCAGTTCTTC. Residues: CSAGQGGHNEQFF.

V and J are TRBV24-1 and TRBJ2-2, with 10 bases fitting TRBD1. The CDR3 is made up of 16 amino acids. V lost 3 bases to trimming and J lost 7 bases; unmatched junction nucleotides: 7. The V gene's germline CDR1 is KGHDR and CDR2 SFDVKD. The CDR3 nucleotides read TGTGCCACCAGTGATACCAACCGGGACAGGGGCGGGGAGCTGTTTTTT. Protein sequence: CATSDTNRDRGGELFF.

This clonotype was seen a handful of times. This chain links TRBV24-1 with TRBJ2-5; the D gene is possibly TRBD2 (7 bases). This CDR3 is built from 17 residues. V dropped 2 bases and J dropped 5 bases, with 20 bases sitting between them. CDR1 and CDR2 (germline): KGHDR, SFDVKD. The CDR3 DNA reads as TGTGCCACCAGTGATTCCTCCCTTTCCGGGGGGCGGGAGACCCAGTACTTC. It codes for CATSDSSLSGGRETQYF.

This chain connects TRBV5-1 to TRBJ2-7; no definite D call. Per germline, CDR1 SGHRS and CDR2 YFSETQ. Between the trimmed V and J ends, which lost 0 bases and 0 bases, there was a span of 13 bases. The CDR3 consists of 16 residues. CDR3 in amino acids: CASSLATGQSSYEQYF. The CDR3 DNA reads TGCGCCAGCAGCTTGGCAACCGGGCAGAGCTCCTACGAGCAGTACTTC.

The V call is TRBV7-2, the J call TRBJ2-7; TRBD2 matches at 15 bases. The germline V gene encodes CDR1 SGHTA and CDR2 FQGNSA. There are 19 residues in the CDR3. The J segment lost 4 bases and the V segment lost 5 bases, leaving 15 bases of the junction unmatched. CDR3 in amino acids: CASSPQGLAGGHNYYEQYF. The DNA of the CDR3 is TGTGCCAGCAGCCCACAGGGACTAGCGGGGGGCCATAATTATTACGAGCAGTACTTC.

The rearrangement joins TRBV18 to TRBJ1-5, with TRBD1 matching over 8 bases. This CDR3 spans 22 amino acids. Germline loops: CDR1 KGHSH, CDR2 LQKENI. With 3 bases clipped from V and 0 bases from J, the junction kept 22 bases outside the gene matches. CDR3 in amino acids: CASSPLELQGQVGLYSNQPQHF. For the CDR3, the DNA is TGTGCCAGCTCACCGCTAGAGTTACAGGGACAGGTCGGACTTTATAGCAATCAGCCCCAGCATTTT.

This clonotype has more than one count but fewer than ten. V is TRBV27 and J is TRBJ1-6, with D possibly TRBD1 on 6 matching bases. The CDR3 is 14 residues long. The ends were cut back, 7 bases at V and 6 bases at J, with 13 bases in the middle. CDR1 MNHEY and CDR2 SMNVEV come from the germline V gene (reference sequence). The CDR3 bases are TGTGCCAGCACAGAGGGGGGGACTAATTCACCCCTCCACTTT. This gives the protein CASTEGGTNSPLHF.

In this sample, this clonotype is large. This chain links TRBV6-1 with TRBJ2-7; 12 nucleotides align to TRBD2. CDR1 is MNHNS, CDR2 SASEGT, per germline. This CDR3 has 14 amino acids. The J segment lost 4 bases and the V segment lost 5 bases, leaving 3 bases of the junction unmatched. The CDR3 sequence: CASSPTSGGYEQYF. CDR3 in DNA: TGTGCCAGCAGTCCGACTAGCGGGGGATACGAGCAGTACTTC.

The chain couples TRBV5-1 to TRBJ1-5; 7 nucleotides match TRBD1. Germline-derived CDR1 and CDR2 are SGHRS and YFSETQ. With V trimmed by 4 bases and J by 10 bases, 11 bases remained unmatched. The length of the CDR3 is 14 residues. The CDR3 bases are TGCGCCAGCAGCCTCGGGACAGCCCGTGAACCCCAGCATTTT. Translated: CASSLGTAREPQHF.

There are a few counts of this clonotype. The V call is TRBV12-3 or TRBV12-4, the J call TRBJ1-1, with 7 bases identical to TRBD1. V shed 6 bases, J shed 0 bases, and the junction held 4 bases outside the gene matches. This CDR3 comprises 14 residues. CDR3 in amino acids: CASSEDRVNTEAFF. In DNA, the CDR3 is TGTGCCAGCAGCGAAGACAGGGTGAACACTGAAGCTTTCTTT.

The genes are TRBV30 and TRBJ2-7; D gene uncertain. In germline, CDR1 is GTSNPN, CDR2 SVGIG (reference sequence). Trimming stripped 4 bases from V and 6 bases from J, with 13 bases between. The CDR3 is 12 residues long. CDR3 loop: CAWKQKLGEQYF. The CDR3 DNA sequence: TGTGCCTGGAAACAGAAACTTGGCGAGCAGTACTTC.

The V call is TRBV2, the J call TRBJ2-5, with D maybe TRBD1 (5 bases). Deletions cut 6 bases from V and 5 bases from J, with 16 bases between. This CDR3 is built from 14 residues. Germline values: CDR1 SNHLY, CDR2 FYNNEI. As DNA, the CDR3 is TGTGCCAGCAGGATGGGGCGCCAGCAGGAGACCCAGTACTTC. The encoded protein is CASRMGRQQETQYF.

V usage is TRBV24-1 and J usage is TRBJ2-3; TRBD1 matches at 9 bases. The CDR3 length is 14 residues. Germline CDR1 is KGHDR and CDR2 is SFDVKD. After removal of 3 bases from V and 5 bases from J, the junction contained 2 bases not matched to a gene. The CDR3 loop is CATSDRQGVDTQYF. CDR3 DNA: TGTGCCACCAGTGATCGACAGGGGGTAGATACGCAGTATTTT.

The rearrangement joins TRBV19 to TRBJ2-5; 13 nucleotides match TRBD2. CDR1 and CDR2 (germline): LNHDA, SQIVND (reference sequence). V gave up 4 bases and J gave up 1 base; unmatched junction bases: 9. The CDR3 consists of 18 residues. The CDR3 region is CASSTKTSGGPSQETQYF. The CDR3 region has the DNA TGTGCCAGTAGTACTAAGACTAGCGGGGGGCCTAGCCAAGAGACCCAGTACTTC.

The V gene is TRBV19, the J gene TRBJ1-1; D is unclear. The CDR3 is made up of 11 amino acids. The germline gives CDR1 LNHDA, CDR2 SQIVND (reference sequence). The V and J ends lost 5 bases and 9 bases respectively, with 10 bases between them. CDR3 loop: CASSRADQAFF. The CDR3 nucleotides read TGTGCCAGTAGTCGGGCGGATCAAGCTTTCTTT.

This clonotype occurred a few times. The chain combines TRBV7-3 with TRBJ2-5; 9 bases agree with TRBD2. The germline CDR1 and CDR2 sequences are SGHTA and FQGTGA. V lost 1 base to trimming and J lost 5 bases; unmatched junction nucleotides: 8. The CDR3 runs to 16 residues. In DNA, the CDR3 is TGTGCCAGCAGCTTAAGTGGGCGGGGGGGCGTCGAGACCCAGTACTTC. This codes for CASSLSGRGGVETQYF.

The rearrangement links TRBV11-2 to TRBJ1-2, with 7 bases lining up with TRBD1. This CDR3 has 13 amino acids. Germline V gives CDR1 SGHAT, CDR2 FQNNGV. Unmatched junction bases numbered 2, after V lost 5 bases and J lost 2 bases. The CDR3 loop is CASSQGGNYGYTF. The CDR3 coding sequence is TGTGCCAGCAGCCAGGGGGGGAACTATGGCTACACCTTC.